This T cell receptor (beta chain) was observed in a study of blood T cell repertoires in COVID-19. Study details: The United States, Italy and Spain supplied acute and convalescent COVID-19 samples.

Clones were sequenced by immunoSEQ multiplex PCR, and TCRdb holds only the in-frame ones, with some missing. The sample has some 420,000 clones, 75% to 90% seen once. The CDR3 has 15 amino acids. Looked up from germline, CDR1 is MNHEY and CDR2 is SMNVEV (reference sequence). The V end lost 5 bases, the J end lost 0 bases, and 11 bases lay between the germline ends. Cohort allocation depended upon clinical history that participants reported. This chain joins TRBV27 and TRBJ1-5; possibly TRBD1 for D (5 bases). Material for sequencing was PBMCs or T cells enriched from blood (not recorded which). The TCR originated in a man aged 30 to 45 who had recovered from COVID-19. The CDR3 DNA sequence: TGTGCCAGCAGTACAAGGGGAGGTAGCAATCAGCCCCAGCATTTT. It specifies CASSTRGGSNQPQHF.